The 11 T cell receptor beta chains below all came from one sample that was sequenced in a study of CD8 T cells in ankylosing spondylitis. TCRdb called the 5' RACE reads again in MiXCR, with one record for every CDR3 protein. The repertoire holds about 700,000 distinct CDR3 sequences, with about 20% as singletons. Whole-study results and caveats: What appeared characteristic of ankylosing spondylitis blood was a TCR beta motif of fewer than ten highly homologous variants.

Their antigens are not known. The sample consisted of blood, either unsorted or a sorted T cell fraction (not recorded which). These receptor sequences come from a male donor with ankylosing spondylitis.

This clonotype was seen a handful of times. The chain couples TRBV3-1 to TRBJ2-7, with TRBD1 as a possible D gene (5 bases). CDR3 size: 16 residues. Germline values: CDR1 LGHDT, CDR2 YNNKEL (reference sequence). Trimming shortened V by 1 base and J by 2 bases, and 15 bases separated the two germline ends. CDR3 nucleotides: TGTGCCAGCAGCCAAGCCAGGGCTCTAGGACCCTACGAGCAGTACTTC. This translates into CASSQARALGPYEQYF.

V and J are TRBV10-3 and TRBJ2-3; D gene ambiguous. V was clipped by 2 bases and J by 3 bases, with 9 bases between them. This CDR3 contains 14 residues. Germline V gene data show CDR1 as ENHRY and CDR2 as SYGVKD. CDR3 sequence (DNA): TGTGCCATCAGTGAGGAGGCAGATACAGATACGCAGTATTTT. This encodes CAISEEADTDTQYF.

This clonotype was observed at least ten times. The chain carries TRBV2 and TRBJ2-1; 10 positions match TRBD2. The length of the CDR3 is 14 residues. With V trimmed by 7 bases and J by 4 bases, 4 bases remained unmatched. Germline CDR1 SNHLY, CDR2 FYNNEI. The CDR3 here is CASKRGGQYNEQFF. The CDR3 coding sequence is TGTGCCAGCAAGCGGGGGGGCCAGTACAATGAGCAGTTCTTC. The variable domain in full, with the rest retrieved from reference TRBV2 and TRBJ2-1, is EPEVTQTPSHQVTQMGQEVILRCVPISNHLYFYWYRQILGQKVEFLVSFYNNEISEKSEIFDDQFSVERPDGSNFTLKIRSTKLEDSAMYFCASKRGGQYNEQFFGPGTRLTVL.

The chain links TRBV20-1 to TRBJ2-5, with 10 bases that match TRBD2. Germline assignment: CDR1 DFQATT and CDR2 SNEGSKA (reference sequence). The CDR3 is 15 amino acids. Trimming cost V 5 bases and J 1 base; bases outside gene matches: 7. CDR3 in amino acids: CSASSPSGSQETQYF. In DNA, the CDR3 is TGCAGTGCTTCCTCCCCTAGCGGGAGCCAAGAGACCCAGTACTTC.

The J gene is TRBJ2-3, the V gene TRBV20-1; D remains unclear. The ends were cut back, 6 bases at V and 6 bases at J, with 13 bases in the middle. Germline V gives CDR1 DFQATT, CDR2 SNEGSKA (reference sequence). The length of the CDR3 is 12 residues. CDR3 protein: CSAKDDGDTQYF. DNA for the CDR3: TGCAGTGCCAAGGACGACGGGGATACGCAGTATTTT.

V usage is TRBV29-1 and J usage is TRBJ1-4, with D unclear. Germline CDR1 SQVTM, CDR2 ANQGSEA. The germline V and J ends were trimmed by 7 bases and 6 bases, with 12 bases remaining between them. The CDR3 has 12 residues. The CDR3, as DNA: TGCAGCGCGGCAGGCCTTGATGAAAAACTGTTTTTT. This encodes CSAAGLDEKLFF.

This clonotype was recorded a few times. This chain joins TRBV29-1 and TRBJ2-7; 7 nucleotides match TRBD1. CDR1 is SQVTM, CDR2 ANQGSEA, per germline. The CDR3 extends over 14 amino acids. Germline trimming cut 6 bases from V and 2 bases from J; bases unmatched to any gene: 10. CDR3 coding DNA: TGCAGCGTGGCCCTAGACAGGGTCGCCTACGAGCAGTACTTC. This translates into CSVALDRVAYEQYF.

The rearrangement links TRBV4-1 to TRBJ2-7, with 9 bases matching TRBD1. This CDR3 comprises 16 residues. The germline CDR1 and CDR2 sequences are MGHRA and YSYEKL. The junction had 8 bases not matched to a gene; V was cut back by 1 base and J by 4 bases. CDR3 DNA sequence: TGCGCCAGCAGCCAAGCGCCACAGGGGGCGGGGTACGAGCAGTACTTC. Translated: CASSQAPQGAGYEQYF.

This clonotype appeared a single time. The J gene is TRBJ1-2, the V gene TRBV20-1, with a possible D match to TRBD1 (5 bases). Germline V lookup: CDR1 DFQATT, CDR2 SNEGSKA (reference sequence). Trimming shortened V by 0 bases and J by 5 bases, and 19 bases separated the two germline ends. There are 16 residues in the CDR3. The CDR3, as DNA: TGCAGTGCTAGAGATCTGGGAGACAGCTTAAATTATGGCTACACCTTC. Protein sequence: CSARDLGDSLNYGYTF.

This chain uses TRBV24-1 with TRBJ2-2, with D tentatively TRBD2 (6 bases). This CDR3 has 20 amino acids. Trimming stripped 0 bases from V and 0 bases from J, with 19 bases between. From germline, CDR1 is KGHDR and CDR2 SFDVKD. The chain's CDR3 is CATSDLGMAGPSSNTGELFF. The CDR3 nucleotides are TGTGCCACCAGTGATTTGGGTATGGCGGGACCCTCATCGAACACCGGGGAGCTGTTTTTT.

This clonotype was recorded a few times. The genes are TRBV7-2 and TRBJ2-3, with a tentative D call TRBD2 (6 bases). V lost 6 bases and J 0 bases, leaving 13 bases between the germline ends. This CDR3 is 15 amino acids long. Per the germline V gene, CDR1 is SGHTA and CDR2 is FQGNSA. The CDR3 loop is CASRPTRSSTDTQYF. In DNA, the CDR3 is TGTGCCAGCAGACCGACTAGGTCGAGCACAGATACGCAGTATTTT.